These 22 T cell receptor beta chains originate from one sample sequenced in a study of T cell responses to AZD1222 COVID-19 vaccine. Here immunoSEQ multiplex PCR was the method, and the copy in TCRdb shows in-frame clones only, minus some. This table holds under 200,000 clones, more than 70% found once. Here the sequenced sample was peripheral blood, taken 28 days after the second AZD1222 dose. The receptor set was obtained from an adult who received the AZD1222 COVID-19 vaccine.

The chain employs TRBV18 and TRBJ2-4, with D hard to call. CDR1 is KGHSH and CDR2 is LQKENI in the germline V gene. This CDR3 contains 13 residues. Trimming cost V 3 bases and J 5 bases, with 8 bases left between them. The CDR3 nucleotides are TGTGCCAGCTCACCCCCTCAAGAAAACATTCAGTACTTC. Encoded protein: CASSPPQENIQYF.

The J gene is TRBJ1-4, the V gene TRBV4-1, with D unclear. The germline V gene encodes CDR1 MGHRA and CDR2 YSYEKL. V lost 3 bases to trimming and J lost 0 bases, with 11 bases between them. The CDR3 is 16 residues long. CDR3 nucleotides: TGCGCCAGCAGCCAGAAGGACGGTGCAACTAATGAAAAACTGTTTTTT. This codes for CASSQKDGATNEKLFF.

CDR3 DNA sequence: TGTGCCAGCAGCGTAGCTACTGGAACAGATACGCAGTATTTT. Translated, it gives CASSVATGTDTQYF. This sequence joins TRBV9 and TRBJ2-3; D gene uncertain. CDR3 length: 14 residues. Per the germline V gene, CDR1 is SGDLS and CDR2 is YYNGEE. With 0 bases removed from V and 3 bases from J, the gap between germline ends came to 8 bases.

The chain employs TRBV14 and TRBJ2-1; D uncertain. Trimming cost V 0 bases and J 9 bases, with 9 bases left between them. The germline V gene encodes CDR1 SGHDN and CDR2 FVKESK. The length of the CDR3 is 13 residues. CDR3 bases: TGTGCCAGCAGCCAAGAGGGCTGGGGTGAGCAGTTCTTC. Amino acids: CASSQEGWGEQFF.

The DNA for the CDR3 is TGTGCCAGCAGCGTAGCTACGGACAGGGTCACAGATACGCAGTATTTT. Translated, it gives CASSVATDRVTDTQYF. This chain joins TRBV9 and TRBJ2-3, with 8 positions matching TRBD1. This CDR3 region has 16 residues. Germline V gene sequence: CDR1 SGDLS, CDR2 YYNGEE. The V gene end was trimmed by 0 bases and the J gene end by 2 bases; junction bases not matched to a gene: 5.

The chain is built from TRBV5-8 and TRBJ2-1; possibly TRBD1 for D (6 bases). This CDR3 spans 14 amino acids. Trimming left V 4 bases short and J 7 bases short, with 15 bases between. Germline V gene sequence: CDR1 SGHTS, CDR2 YDEGEE. The CDR3 bases are TGTGCCAGCAGCGCAGGGACACCCGGGAATGAGCAGTTCTTC. Translating it yields CASSAGTPGNEQFF.

This rearrangement joins TRBV19 to TRBJ2-2; D not resolved. Germline V lookup: CDR1 LNHDA, CDR2 SQIVND (reference sequence). Trimming stripped 7 bases from V and 4 bases from J, with 10 bases between. The CDR3 length is 13 residues. The DNA of the CDR3 is TGTGCCAGTATCGGAGACGGCACCGGGGAGCTGTTTTTT. It translates to CASIGDGTGELFF.

There are a few counts of this clone. The chain links TRBV6-4 to TRBJ1-4; no definite D call. Trimming stripped 2 bases from V and 8 bases from J, with 12 bases between. This CDR3 contains 14 residues. From germline, CDR1 is MRHNA and CDR2 SNTAGT. The CDR3 sequence is CASSDENRVEKLFF. The CDR3 region has the DNA TGTGCCAGCAGTGACGAGAATAGGGTCGAAAAACTGTTTTTT.

The chain is built from TRBV4-3 and TRBJ2-1, with D hard to call. Trimming removed 0 bases from V and 0 bases from J, with 6 bases in between. Germline loops: CDR1 LGHNA, CDR2 YSLEER. This CDR3 region has 15 residues. CDR3 sequence (DNA): TGCGCCAGCAGCCAAGATCCGGGCTCCTACAATGAGCAGTTCTTC. As protein: CASSQDPGSYNEQFF.

The DNA of the CDR3 is TGTGCCAGCAGCCTAGGCGGGACCTACAATGAGCAGTTCTTC. Its translation: CASSLGGTYNEQFF. The rearrangement links TRBV7-3 to TRBJ2-1; tentative D call: TRBD2 (6 bases). The CDR3 length is 14 residues. CDR1 and CDR2 from the germline V gene are SGHTA and FQGTGA. V shed 5 bases and J shed 2 bases, with 10 bases lying between them.

This clone was counted a single time. This chain joins TRBV7-2 and TRBJ2-7, with D perhaps TRBD1 or TRBD2 (6 bases each). This CDR3 has 16 amino acids. Germline-derived CDR1 and CDR2 are SGHTA and FQGNSA. V lost 3 bases, J lost 7 bases, and 22 bases lay in between. The CDR3 sequence is CASSFLGGLPTTEQYF. The CDR3 nucleotides read TGTGCCAGCAGCTTCTTAGGGGGACTTCCAACTACGGAGCAGTACTTC.

The chain has TRBV28 and TRBJ1-6; D uncertain. The CDR3 length is 12 residues. Germline V gene sequence: CDR1 MDHEN, CDR2 SYDVKM. V dropped 3 bases and J dropped 9 bases, with 6 bases sitting between them. The CDR3 loop reads CASSFSVSPLHF. The CDR3 DNA sequence: TGTGCCAGCAGTTTTAGCGTTTCACCCCTCCACTTT. The variable domain in full, completed from reference TRBV28 and TRBJ1-6, reads DVKVTQSSRYLVKRTGEKVFLECVQDMDHENMFWYRQDPGLGLRLIYFSYDVKMKEKGDIPEGYSVSREKKERFSLILESASTNQTSMYLCASSFSVSPLHFGNGTRLTVT.

The chain carries TRBV12-3 or TRBV12-4 and TRBJ2-1; no clear D gene. CDR3 length equals 12 residues. Deletions cut 6 bases from V and 9 bases from J, with 12 bases between. The DNA of the CDR3 is TGTGCCAGCAGCCTACGGGTAGGTGAGCAGTTCTTC. It yields the protein CASSLRVGEQFF.

This chain uses TRBV7-2 with TRBJ1-2; 10 bases fit TRBD1. The germline CDR1 and CDR2 sequences are SGHTA and FQGNSA. The V segment lost 5 bases and the J segment 7 bases; nucleotides outside the gene matches: 7. The CDR3 covers 14 residues. The CDR3 reads CASSGGTGESGYTF. CDR3 sequence (DNA): TGTGCCAGCAGCGGCGGGACAGGGGAAAGTGGCTACACCTTC. Variable domain in full (rest from reference TRBV7-2 and TRBJ1-2): GAGVSQSPSNKVTEKGKDVELRCDPISGHTALYWYRQSLGQGLEFLIYFQGNSAPDKSGLPSDRFSAERTGGSVSTLTIQRTQQEDSAVYLCASSGGTGESGYTFGSGTRLTVV.

The chain links TRBV6-5 to TRBJ2-2; D ambiguous. CDR1 is MNHEY and CDR2 is SVGAGI in the germline V gene. Trimming took off 4 bases at V and 1 base at J, with 10 bases between the two ends. The CDR3 covers 15 residues. The CDR3 region has the DNA TGTGCCAGCAGTTCAGGCGCTCTGAACACCGGGGAGCTGTTTTTT. This encodes CASSSGALNTGELFF.

This clone has just one count. The gene calls are TRBV30 and TRBJ2-1; tentative D call: TRBD1 (6 bases). The germline V gene encodes CDR1 GTSNPN and CDR2 SVGIG (reference sequence). This CDR3 region has 13 residues. Between the trimmed V and J ends, which lost 4 bases and 7 bases, there was a span of 14 bases. Written as DNA, the CDR3 is TGTGCCTGGACCCCAGGGGCGCCGAATGAGCAGTTCTTC. Translating gives CAWTPGAPNEQFF. Full variable domain (rest looked up from reference TRBV30 and TRBJ2-1): SQTIHQWPATLVQPVGSPLSLECTVEGTSNPNLYWYRQAAGRGLQLLFYSVGIGQISSEVPQNLSASRPQDRQFILSSKKLLLSDSGFYLCAWTPGAPNEQFFGPGTRLTVL.

This clone appeared once. The gene calls are TRBV10-2 and TRBJ2-7, with no clear D. The CDR3 is 11 residues long. CDR1 is WSHSY and CDR2 is SAAADI in the germline V gene. V was cut by 2 bases and J by 2 bases, with 1 base left in between. The CDR3 nucleotides are TGCGCCAGCAGTGAGGCCTACGAGCAGTACTTC. This codes for CASSEAYEQYF.

J is TRBJ2-3 and V is TRBV7-9; 7 nucleotides align to TRBD2. Germline-derived CDR1 and CDR2 are SEHNR and FQNEAQ (reference sequence). With 5 bases clipped from V and 10 bases from J, the junction kept 9 bases outside the gene matches. The CDR3 covers 13 residues. CDR3 in amino acids: CASSPVGRDPQYF. CDR3 nucleotides: TGTGCCAGCAGCCCGGTAGGGAGGGACCCGCAGTATTTT.

The chain has TRBV5-1 and TRBJ2-3; D is ambiguous. CDR1 SGHRS and CDR2 YFSETQ come from the germline V gene. The CDR3 is 15 amino acids. The ends were cut back, 1 base at V and 4 bases at J, with 13 bases in the middle. CDR3 residues: CASSLSGKSSDTQYF. The CDR3 nucleotides read TGCGCCAGCAGCTTGTCGGGCAAGAGTTCAGATACGCAGTATTTT. Supplemented by reference TRBV5-1 and TRBJ2-3, the full variable domain reads KAGVTQTPRYLIKTRGQQVTLSCSPISGHRSVSWYQQTPGQGLQFLFEYFSETQRNKGNFPGRFSGRQFSNSRSEMNVSTLELGDSALYLCASSLSGKSSDTQYFGPGTRLTVL.

This chain uses TRBV13 with TRBJ2-3, with 8 bases fitting TRBD1. The CDR3 totals 15 residues. Germline values: CDR1 PRHDT, CDR2 FYEKMQ (reference sequence). The junction had 3 bases not matched to a gene; V was cut back by 4 bases and J by 0 bases. The CDR3 region is CASSYGQGSTDTQYF. CDR3 DNA sequence: TGTGCCAGCAGCTACGGACAGGGTAGCACAGATACGCAGTATTTT.

J is TRBJ2-2 and V is TRBV7-2, with 7 nucleotides matching TRBD1. Trimming at V came to 5 bases and at J to 7 bases, leaving 4 bases not matched to a gene. CDR1 is SGHTA, CDR2 FQGNSA, per germline. The CDR3 extends over 13 amino acids. The CDR3 nucleotides are TGTGCCAGCAGCCAGAGGGGGCTCGGGGAGCTGTTTTTT. Translated, it gives CASSQRGLGELFF.

For the CDR3, the DNA is TGTGCTGGGTTCTATGGCTACACCTTC. Translating it yields CAGFYGYTF. J is TRBJ1-2 and V is TRBV28; D ambiguous. The CDR3 is 9 residues long. Germline CDR1 is MDHEN and CDR2 is SYDVKM.